The 6 T cell receptor beta chains below come from one sample, sequenced in a study of T-cell memory formation after mild COVID-19. In TCRdb, the 5' RACE reads were re-called with MiXCR into one record per CDR3 protein. The table records around 200,000 distinct CDR3 sequences, roughly 27% of them present only once. Input material: PBMCs or a T cell subset sorted from them (not recorded which). These receptors came from an adult woman who had mild COVID-19 (a few samples of this study predate the infection). Cell type and time point are not known.

The chain combines TRBV12-3 or TRBV12-4 with TRBJ2-7, with unresolved D. CDR3 size: 13 residues. V lost 0 bases, J lost 5 bases, and 8 bases lay in between. CDR3 in amino acids: CASSLAYRNEQYF. The CDR3 DNA reads as TGTGCCAGCAGTTTAGCCTACAGAAACGAGCAGTACTTC.

The chain carries TRBV12-3 or TRBV12-4 and TRBJ2-1; D uncertain. CDR3 length equals 16 residues. V was pared by 5 bases and J by 8 bases, with 22 bases between. For the CDR3, the DNA is TGTGCCAGCAGTCCTGCCGGTTCATTCCCCGGAGATGAGCAGTTCTTC. Amino acids: CASSPAGSFPGDEQFF.

The rearrangement uses TRBV5-1 and TRBJ2-3, with 7 nucleotides matching TRBD1. V lost 0 bases to trimming and J lost 7 bases; unmatched junction nucleotides: 5. CDR3 length equals 14 residues. Per the germline V gene, CDR1 is SGHRS and CDR2 is YFSETQ. The CDR3 region is CASSLGQGENTQYF. CDR3 nucleotide sequence: TGCGCCAGCAGCTTGGGACAGGGTGAAAATACGCAGTATTTT.

Ten or more counts support this clonotype. This chain's CDR3 is CASSLGLAGPYEQYF. In DNA, the CDR3 is TGCGCCAGCAGCTTGGGACTAGCGGGGCCCTACGAGCAGTACTTC. The genes are TRBV5-1 and TRBJ2-7; TRBD2 matches at 11 bases. This CDR3 is 15 amino acids long. The germline CDR1 and CDR2 sequences are SGHRS and YFSETQ. J was trimmed by 2 bases and V by 0 bases; bases with no gene match: 1.

The chain uses TRBV5-1 and TRBJ1-2; D may be TRBD1 (5 bases). Per the germline V gene, CDR1 is SGHRS and CDR2 is YFSETQ. CDR3 length: 13 residues. Trimming took off 4 bases at V and 3 bases at J, with 10 bases between the two ends. The CDR3 protein is CASSPQGDYGYTF. For the CDR3, the DNA is TGCGCCAGCAGCCCCCAGGGAGACTATGGCTACACCTTC.

The sample holds a few counts of this clonotype. The CDR3 DNA reads TGCAGCGTTGTAATACCGGTAGGAAGCAATCAGCCCCAGCATTTT. Translated: CSVVIPVGSNQPQHF. This chain connects TRBV29-1 to TRBJ1-5; D uncertain. Looked up from germline, CDR1 is SQVTM and CDR2 is ANQGSEA. CDR3 length: 15 residues. V shed 4 bases and J shed 1 base, with 14 bases lying between them.